A selection of T cell receptor beta chains follows, all from one sample in a study of early T cells in non-severe SARS-CoV-2 infection. One entry per CDR3 protein, called by TCRdb with MiXCR from the 5' RACE reads. Among over 55,000 distinct CDR3 sequences, around an eighth were seen once, and the ten largest hold approximately 2.9%. Sequenced material: whole blood. These TCRs come from an adult who was a healthcare worker with PCR-confirmed SARS-CoV-2 infection or an uninfected control (not recorded which). CDR3s include the opening cysteine and the closing phenylalanine or tryptophan. D genes are given only for firm matches. Where a row states a size, it is once, few, many or the class of an expanded clone; other rows omit it.

v_gene: TRBV11-3; j_gene: TRBJ2-1; abundance: few; d_gene: TRBD2; CDR3nt: TGTGCCAGCAGCTTGGTCAAGACTAGCGGGAGAAATGAGCAGTTCTTC; CDR3aa: CASSLVKTSGRNEQFF
v_gene: TRBV5-1; j_gene: TRBJ1-2; abundance: -; d_gene: TRBD1; CDR3nt: TGCGCCAGCAGCTTAACAGGGGAATATGGCTACACCTTC; CDR3aa: CASSLTGEYGYTF
v_gene: TRBV29-1; j_gene: TRBJ2-5; abundance: many; d_gene: -; CDR3nt: TGCAGCGTGGGGCTGGGGGGGGCGCAACCAGAGACCCAGTACTTC; CDR3aa: CSVGLGGAQPETQYF
v_gene: TRBV9; j_gene: TRBJ1-2; abundance: many; d_gene: -; CDR3nt: TGTGCCAGCAGCGTAGAGCCGGGGGCGAACTTTGGCTACACCTTC; CDR3aa: CASSVEPGANFGYTF
v_gene: TRBV3-1; j_gene: TRBJ2-7; abundance: many; d_gene: -; CDR3nt: TGTGCCAGCAGCCAAGATATACGCTACGAGCAGTACTTC; CDR3aa: CASSQDIRYEQYF
v_gene: TRBV18; j_gene: TRBJ1-2; abundance: -; d_gene: -; CDR3nt: TGTGCCAGCTCACCCCCAGGGAACTATGGCTACACCTTC; CDR3aa: CASSPPGNYGYTF
v_gene: TRBV4-1; j_gene: TRBJ1-6; abundance: few; d_gene: -; CDR3nt: TGCGCCAGCAGCCAGGGGGACAAAGATAATTCACCCCTCCACTTT; CDR3aa: CASSQGDKDNSPLHF
v_gene: TRBV3-1; j_gene: TRBJ2-7; abundance: few; d_gene: TRBD1; CDR3nt: TGTGCCAGCAGCTGGGGACAGGGCTCCTACGAGCAGTACTTC; CDR3aa: CASSWGQGSYEQYF
v_gene: TRBV12-3/TRBV12-4; j_gene: TRBJ2-1; abundance: many; d_gene: TRBD1; CDR3nt: TGTGCCAGCAGTTTCCGACAGGGGGACAGATCACGCGATGAGCAGTTCTTC; CDR3aa: CASSFRQGDRSRDEQFF
v_gene: TRBV20-1; j_gene: TRBJ2-7; abundance: many; d_gene: -; CDR3nt: TGCAGTGCTACCCCCTTGGCGGAGACCTACGAGCAGTACTTC; CDR3aa: CSATPLAETYEQYF
v_gene: TRBV24-1; j_gene: TRBJ2-5; abundance: few; d_gene: TRBD2; CDR3nt: TGTGCCACCAGTGACAGCGGGACTCAAGAGACCCAGTACTTC; CDR3aa: CATSDSGTQETQYF
v_gene: TRBV12-3/TRBV12-4; j_gene: TRBJ2-6; abundance: few; d_gene: TRBD1; CDR3nt: TGTGCCAGCAGTTTAAGTGGCAGGGGGCTAAGTGGGGCCAACGTCCTGACTTTC; CDR3aa: CASSLSGRGLSGANVLTF
v_gene: TRBV20-1; j_gene: TRBJ2-3; abundance: few; d_gene: TRBD2; CDR3nt: TGCAGTGCTAGTCAACTAGCGTCCAGCACAGATACGCAGTATTTT; CDR3aa: CSASQLASSTDTQYF
v_gene: TRBV5-6; j_gene: TRBJ2-1; abundance: few; d_gene: TRBD1; CDR3nt: TGTGCCAGCAGCCCCGAACCCAGGGGGCTTATCTACAATGAGCAGTTCTTC; CDR3aa: CASSPEPRGLIYNEQFF
v_gene: TRBV29-1; j_gene: TRBJ1-2; abundance: many; d_gene: -; CDR3nt: TGCAGCGTGACCGACGGACCCAGCTATGGCTACACCTTC; CDR3aa: CSVTDGPSYGYTF
v_gene: TRBV28; j_gene: TRBJ1-1; abundance: many; d_gene: -; CDR3nt: TGTGCCAGCAGTTCCGGTTCCGGGACCGTGCTCCGAGCTTTCTTT; CDR3aa: CASSSGSGTVLRAFF
v_gene: TRBV19; j_gene: TRBJ2-1; abundance: few; d_gene: -; CDR3nt: TGTGCCAGTATCGGGGGCGCGGGGCTCTCCAATGAGCAGTTCTTC; CDR3aa: CASIGGAGLSNEQFF